The 25 T cell receptor beta chains presented below share a single source sample, sequenced in a study of cytotoxic CD8 clonotypes in ibrutinib-treated CLL (dated by TCRdb to the early 2020s). Interpreted using the paper, the time point label stands for: around 2 years on ibrutinib. Library construction relied on the immunoSEQ multiplex PCR assay. The immuneACCESS repertoire file appears here via TCRdb, limited to in-frame rearrangements. These files lack a portion of the clones; in checked studies, under half of the deficit traces to unresolved V genes, and the cause of the others is not known. The sample table records 65,000 to 80,000 clones; less than 90% of these occur just once. Approximately 35% of the sample rests with the top ten. The sequencing here drew on PBMCs, taken after 24 months of ibrutinib treatment. All receptors come from a human donor with chronic lymphocytic leukemia.

The rearrangement links TRBV9 to TRBJ2-6; either TRBD1 or TRBD2 may fit D (6 bases each). The CDR3 totals 15 residues. Trimming cost V 5 bases and J 2 bases, with 11 bases left between them. Germline CDR1 is SGDLS and CDR2 is YYNGEE. The CDR3 nucleotides read TGTGCCAGCAGTCACGGGGGCACTGGGGCCAACGTCCTGACTTTC. Amino acids: CASSHGGTGANVLTF.

The chain has TRBV4-2 and TRBJ2-3; D is undetermined. Trimming left V 4 bases short and J 6 bases short, with 8 bases between. CDR1 LGHNA and CDR2 YNFKEQ come from the germline V gene. The CDR3 is 12 amino acids. The CDR3 DNA reads TGTGCCAGCAGCCGAGAAAGGGATACGCAGTATTTT. This encodes CASSRERDTQYF.

This chain connects TRBV21-1 to TRBJ1-2; the table's D call TRBD1 went unverified against the DNA. TRBV21-1 is a pseudogene locus. This CDR3 region has 18 residues. As DNA, the CDR3 is TGTGCCAGCAGCGCCCCTCAAAGGTCAGGGGGCGGTTGCTATGGCTACACCTTC. It specifies CASSAPQRSGGGCYGYTF.

CDR3 protein: CAWSAYTASGRITDTQYF. In nucleotides, the CDR3 is TGTGCCTGGAGTGCCTATACGGCTAGCGGGAGGATCACAGATACGCAGTATTTT. The gene calls are TRBV30 and TRBJ2-3; 11 nucleotides line up with TRBD2. CDR3 size: 18 residues. Germline assignment: CDR1 GTSNPN and CDR2 SVGIG (reference sequence). Trimming took 1 base from V and 2 from J; bases not matched to a gene: 11.

This chain connects TRBV9 to TRBJ2-1, with 13 bases lining up with TRBD2. J was trimmed by 4 bases and V by 7 bases; bases with no gene match: 8. The CDR3 covers 16 residues. Germline V gene data show CDR1 as SGDLS and CDR2 as YYNGEE. CDR3: CASAGQGLAGYNEQFF. Here the CDR3 DNA reads TGTGCCAGCGCGGGACAGGGACTAGCGGGGTACAATGAGCAGTTCTTC.

The rearrangement uses TRBV6-6 and TRBJ1-2; a weak D match, TRBD1 (6 bases). Germline loops: CDR1 MNHNY, CDR2 SVGAGI (reference sequence). With 5 bases removed from V and 2 bases from J, the gap between germline ends came to 9 bases. The CDR3 totals 13 residues. The CDR3 coding sequence is TGTGCCAGCAGTCCAACAGGGAACTATGGCTACACCTTC. Protein product: CASSPTGNYGYTF.

This clone was picked up a small number of times. The chain links TRBV5-1 to TRBJ2-1, with TRBD1 matching 11 bases. The V and J ends lost 0 bases and 8 bases, in that order; junction bases with no gene match: 10. The CDR3 covers 17 residues. Germline CDR1 and CDR2: SGHRS and YFSETQ. CDR3 sequence (DNA): TGCGCCAGCAGCTTGGCCAGATGGGACAGGGGGTGGGATGAGCAGTTCTTC. As protein: CASSLARWDRGWDEQFF. Full variable domain (outside the CDR3, taken from reference TRBV5-1 and TRBJ2-1): KAGVTQTPRYLIKTRGQQVTLSCSPISGHRSVSWYQQTPGQGLQFLFEYFSETQRNKGNFPGRFSGRQFSNSRSEMNVSTLELGDSALYLCASSLARWDRGWDEQFFGPGTRLTVL.

The J gene is TRBJ1-6, the V gene TRBV30; D is possibly TRBD1 (6 bases). Trimming pared 0 bases from V and 0 bases from J, leaving 15 bases between. Germline V gene sequence: CDR1 GTSNPN, CDR2 SVGIG (reference sequence). The CDR3 runs to 18 residues. The CDR3 here is CAWSVQGGSSSYNSPLHF. The CDR3 nucleotides are TGTGCCTGGAGTGTACAGGGTGGCTCTAGCTCCTATAATTCACCCCTCCACTTT.

This rearrangement joins TRBV7-9 to TRBJ2-4, with TRBD1 matching 9 bases. The germline V gene has CDR1 SEHNR and CDR2 FQNEAQ (reference sequence). The junction had 9 bases not matched to a gene; V was cut back by 5 bases and J by 10 bases. This CDR3 contains 14 residues. The CDR3 region has the DNA TGTGCCAGCAGCCCCCGGACAGGGGCATTGATTCAGTACTTC. This translates into CASSPRTGALIQYF.

The chain links TRBV11-2 to TRBJ2-4; D not resolved. The CDR3 is 15 amino acids. Germline V gene sequence: CDR1 SGHAT, CDR2 FQNNGV. V was shortened by 0 bases and J by 9 bases, with 15 bases between the two germline ends. CDR3 residues: CASSLDGQYLGIQYF. CDR3 bases: TGTGCCAGCAGCTTAGATGGCCAGTATTTGGGCATTCAGTACTTC.

The chain uses TRBV5-1 and TRBJ1-1; possible D gene TRBD1, 5 bases. From germline, CDR1 is SGHRS and CDR2 YFSETQ. The CDR3 sequence is 14 residues long. The V end lost 2 bases, the J end lost 11 bases, and 19 bases lay between the germline ends. The CDR3 DNA reads TGCGCCAGCAGCTTATCGGCCCCTTCAGGGATGGCTTTCTTT. It is translated as CASSLSAPSGMAFF.

This chain uses TRBV2 with TRBJ2-7, with 8 bases that match TRBD1. Germline values: CDR1 SNHLY, CDR2 FYNNEI. V lost 6 bases and J lost 6; bases outside the gene matches: 7. The CDR3 spans 13 residues. CDR3 nucleotides: TGTGCCAGCAGAAGGACAGGGCATTTCGAGCAGTACTTC. Its protein is CASRRTGHFEQYF.

The genes are TRBV12-5 and TRBJ2-1; 10 positions agree with TRBD2. After removal of 6 bases from V and 7 bases from J, the junction contained 12 bases not matched to a gene. This CDR3 contains 16 residues. The germline V gene encodes CDR1 LGHNT and CDR2 FRNRAP. CDR3 nucleotide sequence: TGTGCTAGTGGGGAGAGCGGGAGGGCCCAACGGAATGAGCAGTTCTTC. Protein: CASGESGRAQRNEQFF. The full variable domain, its missing parts supplied by reference TRBV12-5 and TRBJ2-1, is DARVTQTPRHKVTEMGQEVTMRCQPILGHNTVFWYRQTMMQGLELLAYFRNRAPLDDSGMPKDRFSAEMPDATLATLKIQPSEPRDSAVYFCASGESGRAQRNEQFFGPGTRLTVL.

The table lists this clone with a count of one. The chain links TRBV11-2 to TRBJ2-7; 9 nucleotides agree with TRBD2. Germline CDR1 and CDR2: SGHAT and FQNNGV. The CDR3 runs to 15 residues. J was trimmed by 4 bases and V by 2 bases; bases with no gene match: 6. DNA of the CDR3: TGTGCCAGCAGCTTAAAGCTAGCGGGATCTTACGAGCAGTACTTC. This encodes CASSLKLAGSYEQYF.

The chain has TRBV5-1 and TRBJ1-1, with D maybe TRBD1 (5 bases). V lost 1 base and J lost 2, with 12 bases in between. Germline lookup yields CDR1 SGHRS and CDR2 YFSETQ. This CDR3 spans 15 amino acids. CDR3 bases: TGCGCCAGCAGCTTGTGGGCCCAGGGCAACACTGAAGCTTTCTTT. Translated, it gives CASSLWAQGNTEAFF.

This chain connects TRBV11-2 to TRBJ2-5; D perhaps matches TRBD2 (5 bases). CDR1 SGHAT and CDR2 FQNNGV come from the germline V gene. Trimming left V 5 bases short and J 2 bases short, with 18 bases between. The CDR3 is 16 residues long. Here the CDR3 DNA reads TGTGCCAGCAGCCTCATCAGCGGAAACACACAAGAGACCCAGTACTTC. It translates to CASSLISGNTQETQYF. The full variable domain, its missing parts supplied by reference TRBV11-2 and TRBJ2-5, is EAGVAQSPRYKIIEKRQSVAFWCNPISGHATLYWYQQILGQGPKLLIQFQNNGVVDDSQLPKDRFSAERLKGVDSTLKIQPAKLEDSAVYLCASSLISGNTQETQYFGPGTRLLVL.

A single count supports this clone. V is TRBV5-6 and J is TRBJ2-5; D not certain. Germline assignment: CDR1 SGHDT and CDR2 YYEEEE. The CDR3 runs 14 residues. V was trimmed by 5 bases and J by 2 bases, leaving 13 bases between them. The CDR3: CASSGQGLQETQYF. The CDR3 bases are TGTGCCAGCAGTGGTCAAGGGCTTCAAGAGACCCAGTACTTC.

This clone was found a few times. The chain combines TRBV6-6 with TRBJ1-2; D might be TRBD1 (5 bases). Per germline, CDR1 MNHNY and CDR2 SVGAGI (reference sequence). Trimming shortened V by 2 bases and J by 14 bases, and 15 bases separated the two germline ends. This CDR3 is built from 12 residues. CDR3 loop: CASSYAGDPGTF. The CDR3 coding sequence is TGTGCCAGCAGTTACGCTGGGGACCCGGGGACCTTC.

The chain employs TRBV19 and TRBJ2-6; 10 bases align to TRBD1. With 1 base clipped from V and 2 bases from J, the junction kept 5 bases outside the gene matches. The CDR3 spans 18 residues. Germline values: CDR1 LNHDA, CDR2 SQIVND (reference sequence). CDR3 sequence: CASSIVRTGGTGANVLTF. CDR3 bases: TGTGCCAGTAGTATAGTTAGGACAGGGGGGACTGGGGCCAACGTCCTGACTTTC.

In nucleotides, the CDR3 is TGTGCCAGCAGCCCCGGAGGCGGGGCTGGAAACACCATATATTTT. This sequence encodes CASSPGGGAGNTIYF. J is TRBJ1-3 and V is TRBV7-9; D is ambiguous. The CDR3 totals 15 residues. Trimming removed 5 bases at V and 2 bases at J, with 13 bases between. Germline CDR1 and CDR2: SEHNR and FQNEAQ (reference sequence).

This clone was counted once. This sequence joins TRBV5-4 and TRBJ2-7; D might be TRBD1 (5 bases). The CDR3 is made up of 13 amino acids. CDR1 SGHNT and CDR2 YYREEE come from the germline V gene (reference sequence). V lost 4 bases and J 3 bases, leaving 11 bases between the germline ends. The CDR3: CASSGAPGYEQYF. CDR3 in DNA: TGTGCCAGCAGCGGGGCCCCCGGCTACGAGCAGTACTTC.

This chain links TRBV15 with TRBJ1-1, with D perhaps matching TRBD1 (5 bases). This CDR3 is 14 amino acids long. Germline assignment: CDR1 LNHNV and CDR2 YYDKDF (reference sequence). Trimming removed 0 bases from V and 4 bases from J, with 9 bases in between. CDR3 nucleotides: TGTGCCACCAGCAGAGATTTCGGGGGCACTGAAGCTTTCTTT. This gives the protein CATSRDFGGTEAFF.

This clone came up once. The chain employs TRBV5-1 and TRBJ2-5, with D tentatively TRBD2 (6 bases). Trimming shortened V by 0 bases and J by 2 bases, and 8 bases separated the two germline ends. This CDR3 contains 14 residues. Germline loops: CDR1 SGHRS, CDR2 YFSETQ. The CDR3 here is CASSLGREQETQYF. For the CDR3, the DNA is TGCGCCAGCAGCTTGGGACGGGAGCAAGAGACCCAGTACTTC.

This clone has more than one count but fewer than ten. The chain joins TRBV5-6 to TRBJ1-3, with D unclear. V lost 0 bases, J lost 0 bases, and 7 bases lay in between. Looked up from germline, CDR1 is SGHDT and CDR2 is YYEEEE. The CDR3 covers 15 residues. The CDR3 reads CASSLDTNSGNTIYF. The CDR3 nucleotides read TGTGCCAGCAGCTTGGACACCAACTCTGGAAACACCATATATTTT.

In its sample, this clone was seen a few times. The rearrangement joins TRBV19 to TRBJ2-3, with D perhaps assigned TRBD1 or TRBD2 (5 bases each). Looked up from germline, CDR1 is LNHDA and CDR2 is SQIVND (reference sequence). Trimming cost V 5 bases and J 0 bases, with 21 bases left between them. This CDR3 is built from 18 residues. As DNA, the CDR3 is TGTGCCAGTAGTGGGGGAGTGGCTAGTAATCCTAGCACAGATACGCAGTATTTT. Protein product: CASSGGVASNPSTDTQYF.